What follows are 22 T cell receptor beta chains derived from one specimen sequenced in a study of T cells in Graves' hyperthyroidism and ophthalmopathy. Amplified TCR beta CDR3 regions derived from RNA transcripts. Researchers ran a first-round RT-PCR on the TCR CDR3 using the HTBI primer set. Using its own MiXCR run on the multiplex PCR reads, TCRdb lists one record per CDR3 protein. Of about 570,000 distinct CDR3 sequences listed, about half are singletons. Sequencing was done on a sample of peripheral blood or thyroid tissue (not recorded which). All receptors derive from an adult woman with Graves' disease, either hyperthyroidism or ophthalmopathy (not recorded which).

V is TRBV29-1 and J is TRBJ2-7; perhaps TRBD1 as D (6 bases). Per germline, CDR1 SQVTM and CDR2 ANQGSEA. This CDR3 has 12 residues. Trimming left V 3 bases short and J 6 bases short, with 12 bases between. CDR3 residues: CSVDTGFSEQYF. In nucleotides, the CDR3 is TGCAGCGTTGACACAGGGTTCAGCGAGCAGTACTTC.

This clonotype was seen ten or more times. The chain recombines TRBV5-1 with TRBJ1-5; D gene uncertain. This CDR3 has 13 amino acids. The germline V and J ends were trimmed by 5 bases and 3 bases, with 9 bases remaining between them. Germline-derived CDR1 and CDR2 are SGHRS and YFSETQ. CDR3 DNA: TGCGCCAGCAGTTTGACGAACAATCAGCCCCAGCATTTT. It codes for CASSLTNNQPQHF.

This clonotype was recorded at least ten times. The chain carries TRBV7-3 and TRBJ2-5; 7 nucleotides align to TRBD2. The CDR3 covers 14 residues. Germline CDR1 is SGHTA and CDR2 is FQGTGA. Germline trimming cut 5 bases from V and 2 bases from J; bases unmatched to any gene: 5. The CDR3: CASSPGGKQETQYF. CDR3 DNA sequence: TGTGCCAGCAGCCCGGGGGGAAAACAAGAGACCCAGTACTTC.

This clonotype has at least ten counts. The rearrangement joins TRBV6-6 to TRBJ1-5; D call uncertain. Germline V gives CDR1 MNHNY, CDR2 SVGAGI (reference sequence). The CDR3 is made up of 12 amino acids. The germline V and J ends were trimmed by 8 bases and 5 bases, with 10 bases remaining between them. The CDR3 is CASQQRHQPQHF. In DNA form, the CDR3 reads TGTGCCAGCCAGCAAAGGCATCAGCCCCAGCATTTT.

The chain couples TRBV10-2 to TRBJ1-1; D remains ambiguous. Germline lookup yields CDR1 WSHSY and CDR2 SAAADI. The CDR3 contains 10 residues. The CDR3 DNA reads TGCGCAGTTTTGAACACTGAAGCTTTCTTT. Translating gives CAVLNTEAFF.

This clonotype was detected ten times or more. This chain uses TRBV6-1 with TRBJ1-2; D call uncertain. With 2 bases removed from V and 7 bases from J, the gap between germline ends came to 11 bases. CDR1 and CDR2 (germline): MNHNS, SASEGT. This CDR3 region has 13 residues. The CDR3 nucleotides read TGTGCCAGCAGTGAAACGGGGAGGGTTGGCTACACCTTC. As protein: CASSETGRVGYTF.

The chain carries TRBV2 and TRBJ1-1, with D perhaps matching TRBD1 (5 bases). V lost 1 base to trimming and J lost 11 bases, with 8 bases between them. Germline V lookup: CDR1 SNHLY, CDR2 FYNNEI. The CDR3 has 11 residues. The CDR3, as DNA: TGTGCCAGCAGTGAAGGACAGAGGGCTTTCTTT. Its translation: CASSEGQRAFF.

As regards this clonotype: The CDR3 does not end in the conserved phenylalanine or tryptophan, so this is likely a read error. The DNA is left out, because the CDR3 cannot be placed on it with certainty; the CDR3 is given as TCRdb lists it. The CDR3 reads CASSRDRDY. The chain uses TRBV7-9 and TRBJ1-4; the DNA was not used to check the table's D call, TRBD1. Germline V gene data show CDR1 as SEHNR and CDR2 as FQNEAQ (reference sequence). The CDR3 extends over 9 residues, inclusive of both ends.

This clonotype appeared many times. The rearrangement uses TRBV2 and TRBJ2-2, with D perhaps matching TRBD1 (5 bases). The CDR3 has 14 amino acids. Germline V gene data show CDR1 as SNHLY and CDR2 as FYNNEI. V lost 7 bases and J 1 base, leaving 10 bases between the germline ends. For the CDR3, the DNA is TGTGCCAGCATGAGACAGAGGAACACCGGGGAGCTGTTTTTT. Translated, it gives CASMRQRNTGELFF. Full variable domain (outside the CDR3, taken from reference TRBV2 and TRBJ2-2): EPEVTQTPSHQVTQMGQEVILRCVPISNHLYFYWYRQILGQKVEFLVSFYNNEISEKSEIFDDQFSVERPDGSNFTLKIRSTKLEDSAMYFCASMRQRNTGELFFGEGSRLTVL.

In its sample, this clonotype was seen many times. This chain links TRBV7-4 with TRBJ1-5; D unclear. The CDR3 covers 18 residues. Germline assignment: CDR1 SGHVT and CDR2 SQSDAQ. V lost 2 bases and J lost 8, with 25 bases in between. Written as DNA, the CDR3 is TGTGCCAGCAGCTTAACGGACCGGGGATCAAGGCGTGAGAAGCCCCAGCATTTT. It is translated as CASSLTDRGSRREKPQHF. Based on the CDR3 plus reference TRBV7-4 and TRBJ1-5, the full variable domain is GAGVSQSPRYKVAKRGRDVALRCDSISGHVTLYWYRQTLGQGSEVLTYSQSDAQRDKSGRPSGRFSAERPERSVSTLKIQRTEQGDSAVYLCASSLTDRGSRREKPQHFGDGTRLSIL.

This clonotype occurred many times. The rearrangement uses TRBV4-1 and TRBJ2-5, with TRBD2 identical over 9 bases. V lost 3 bases, J lost 2 bases, and 4 bases stayed unmatched. Germline V lookup: CDR1 MGHRA, CDR2 YSYEKL. CDR3 length: 15 amino acids. The DNA of the CDR3 is TGCGCCAGCAGCCACGGGACTAGCAGACAAGAGACCCAGTACTTC. Translated, it gives CASSHGTSRQETQYF.

The V gene is TRBV9, the J gene TRBJ1-3; a possible D gene is TRBD1 (5 bases). V gave up 2 bases and J gave up 1 base, with 22 bases separating them. Germline assignment: CDR1 SGDLS and CDR2 YYNGEE. The CDR3 consists of 19 residues. In nucleotides, the CDR3 is TGTGCCAGCAGCGTGGAGGGTGGACTAGCGCAGGGATCTGGAAACACCATATATTTT. This gives the protein CASSVEGGLAQGSGNTIYF.

This clonotype has at least ten counts. The chain joins TRBV7-3 to TRBJ2-2, with no clear D. The germline V and J ends were trimmed by 2 bases and 1 base, with 5 bases remaining between them. The CDR3 runs to 14 residues. Germline V gives CDR1 SGHTA, CDR2 FQGTGA. The DNA of the CDR3 is TGTGCCAGCAGCTTAGGCCGGAACACCGGGGAGCTGTTTTTT. The encoded protein is CASSLGRNTGELFF.

This clonotype was counted ten times or more. CDR3 in amino acids: CASSLDRANVLTF. The CDR3 DNA follows: TGTGCCAGCAGCTTGGACAGGGCCAACGTCCTGACTTTC. The rearrangement joins TRBV7-3 to TRBJ2-6; a weak D match, TRBD1 (5 bases). Trimming pared 3 bases from V and 5 bases from J, leaving 5 bases between. The CDR3 is made up of 13 amino acids. Germline V lookup: CDR1 SGHTA, CDR2 FQGTGA.

This clonotype was observed at least ten times. V and J are TRBV10-3 and TRBJ1-2; tentative D call: TRBD1 (5 bases). The CDR3 runs to 18 residues. Trimming left V 1 base short and J 4 bases short, with 22 bases between. Per the germline V gene, CDR1 is ENHRY and CDR2 is SYGVKD. CDR3 coding DNA: TGTGCCATCAGTGAGTTACAAATCAAGGGGCCGTCCCCCTATGGCTACACCTTC. Its protein is CAISELQIKGPSPYGYTF.

The CDR3 reads CASSESRGEGYTF. Here the CDR3 DNA reads TGTGCCAGCAGCGAGTCCCGGGGGGAAGGCTACACCTTC. The rearrangement joins TRBV7-3 to TRBJ1-2, with a possible D match to TRBD1 (5 bases). The CDR3 totals 13 residues. Per the germline V gene, CDR1 is SGHTA and CDR2 is FQGTGA. The V end was cut by 5 bases, the J end by 8 bases, with 15 bases between.

The rearrangement uses TRBV7-6 and TRBJ2-5, with a weak D call TRBD1 (5 bases). Germline V gives CDR1 SGHVS, CDR2 FNYEAQ. V shed 2 bases and J shed 8 bases, with 18 bases lying between them. The length of the CDR3 is 15 residues. For the CDR3, the DNA is TGTGCCAGCAGCTTACTACAGGCTGGTGGAAACACCCAGTACTTC. Amino acids: CASSLLQAGGNTQYF.

About this clonotype: At one end, the junction sequence differs from germline, possibly due to a read error. The CDR3 reads CASSVGGQGGTEAF. For the CDR3, the DNA is TGTGCCAGCAGCGTAGGTGGCCAGGGAGGCACTGAAGCTTTC. J is TRBJ2-6 and V is TRBV9, with a possible D match to TRBD2 (6 bases). The CDR3 loop spans 14 amino acids. CDR1 is SGDLS, CDR2 YYNGEE, per germline.

This clonotype was observed a few times. This chain links TRBV5-5 with TRBJ1-5; D remains ambiguous. Trimming stripped 4 bases from V and 1 base from J, with 12 bases between. The germline V gene encodes CDR1 SGHKS and CDR2 YYEKEE (reference sequence). The length of the CDR3 is 15 residues. DNA of the CDR3: TGTGCCAGCAGCCAATATACACTAAGCAATCAGCCCCAGCATTTT. Translated: CASSQYTLSNQPQHF.

This clonotype came up many times. The V and J genes are TRBV6-1 and TRBJ1-5; possible D gene TRBD1, 6 bases. The V gene lost 4 bases and the J gene lost 9 bases, with 10 bases spanning the gap. The CDR3 runs 12 residues. The germline V gene has CDR1 MNHNS and CDR2 SASEGT. CDR3 in amino acids: CASSAGDRPQHF. The CDR3 DNA follows: TGTGCCAGCAGTGCAGGGGATCGGCCCCAGCATTTT.

This clonotype was seen a single time. The rearrangement links TRBV29-1 to TRBJ2-7; 8 bases align to TRBD1. After removal of 5 bases from V and 2 bases from J, the junction contained 2 bases not matched to a gene. This CDR3 has 12 residues. Germline CDR1 SQVTM, CDR2 ANQGSEA. CDR3 DNA: TGCAGCGTTAAACAGGGGGCCTACGAGCAGTACTTC. This gives the protein CSVKQGAYEQYF.

The chain has TRBV19 and TRBJ1-2; possibly TRBD1 for D (6 bases). V was pared by 7 bases and J by 6 bases, with 18 bases between. The length of the CDR3 is 14 residues. Germline V gene data show CDR1 as LNHDA and CDR2 as SQIVND (reference sequence). The CDR3 DNA is TGTGCCAGTACGGGAAACAGGGTTTTTGATGGCTACACCTTC. It encodes CASTGNRVFDGYTF.